This entry is about one TCR beta chain. Its antigen is not known. This record belongs to a study of T cell responses to AZD1222 COVID-19 vaccine. Study conclusions and caveats: Spike-wide coverage was observed for vaccine-associated CD4 TCRs, with dominant responses at 160-218 and 743-854. Repertoire sampling was restricted to post-peak T cell response timepoints.

Investigators merged groups given second doses at roughly 4 or roughly 12 weeks. Sequencing used immunoSEQ multiplex PCR; TCRdb keeps in-frame clones, though not all of them. The sample has 140,000 or so clones; roughly 90% are singletons. The length of the CDR3 is 14 residues. With V trimmed by 2 bases and J by 7 bases, 7 bases remained unmatched. The V gene's germline CDR1 is MNHEY and CDR2 SMNVEV (reference sequence). The specimen was peripheral blood, collected 28 days after the second AZD1222 dose. This receptor was taken from an adult who received the AZD1222 COVID-19 vaccine. This chain uses TRBV27 with TRBJ1-2; the match to TRBD1 covers 7 bases. The CDR3 sequence: CASSLEQGVSGYTF. The DNA for the CDR3 is TGTGCCAGCAGTTTAGAGCAGGGGGTATCTGGCTACACCTTC.